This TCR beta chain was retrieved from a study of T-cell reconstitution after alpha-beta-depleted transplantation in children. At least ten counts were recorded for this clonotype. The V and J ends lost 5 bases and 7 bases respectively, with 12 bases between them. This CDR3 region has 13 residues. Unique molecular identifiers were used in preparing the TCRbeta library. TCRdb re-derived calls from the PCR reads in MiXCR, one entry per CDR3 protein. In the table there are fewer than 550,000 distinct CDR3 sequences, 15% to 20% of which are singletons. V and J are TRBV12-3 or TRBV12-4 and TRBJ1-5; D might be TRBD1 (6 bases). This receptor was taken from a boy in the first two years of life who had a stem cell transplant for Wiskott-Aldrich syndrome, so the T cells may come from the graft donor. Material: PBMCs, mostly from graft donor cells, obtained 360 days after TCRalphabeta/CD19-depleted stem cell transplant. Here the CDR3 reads CASSRGGLQPQHF. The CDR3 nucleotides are TGTGCCAGCAGTAGGGGGGGTCTACAGCCCCAGCATTTT.